This TCR beta chain was sequenced in a study of early T cells in non-severe SARS-CoV-2 infection. This clonotype was picked up many times. TCRdb reprocessed the 5' RACE reads via MiXCR and lists one record per CDR3 protein. The table shows approximately 31,000 distinct CDR3 sequences, with around 7% occurring only once. The germline CDR1 and CDR2 sequences are DFQATT and SNEGSKA (reference sequence). CDR3 length equals 12 residues. With 7 bases removed from V and 1 base from J, the gap between germline ends came to 11 bases. The sample taken for sequencing was whole blood. The gene calls are TRBV20-1 and TRBJ2-7; either TRBD1 or TRBD2 may supply D (5 bases each). The sequence came from an adult who was a healthcare worker with PCR-confirmed SARS-CoV-2 infection or an uninfected control (not recorded which). The CDR3 is CSGVGGSYEQYF. The CDR3 DNA is TGCAGTGGGGTTGGGGGTTCCTACGAGCAGTACTTC.